The 32 T cell receptor beta chains listed next were all sequenced from one sample in a study of post-analysis software for immune sequencing data. Study-wide findings and caveats: Controls had lower frequencies than patients of 4 or 5 TRBV segments, which included TRBV5-6, TRBV5-1 and TRBV20-1.

Unique-molecular-identifier-tagged TCR beta cDNA libraries were used. MiXCR, applied by TCRdb to the PCR reads, yields one record per CDR3 protein. This sample has approximately 440,000 distinct CDR3 sequences; approximately 45% occur once, and the top ten carry about 12%. Their antigen targets remain unknown. The sequenced sample consisted of blood. These receptors came from a girl between 10 and 17 years old with multiple sclerosis.

This clonotype was seen a few times. The chain uses TRBV11-2 and TRBJ2-3, with 14 bases aligning to TRBD2. CDR1 is SGHAT, CDR2 FQNNGV, per germline. Germline trimming cut 4 bases from V and 3 bases from J; bases unmatched to any gene: 3. This CDR3 is 16 amino acids long. CDR3 nucleotide sequence: TGTGCCAGCAGCTCGACTAGCGGGAGGGCTACAGATACGCAGTATTTT. Protein sequence: CASSSTSGRATDTQYF.

This chain joins TRBV9 and TRBJ2-4; no clear D gene. Gene TRBJ2-7 matches the end of the DNA better, so the J call may be wrong. CDR1 SGDLS and CDR2 YYNGEE come from the germline V gene. CDR3 length: 16 amino acids. The CDR3 here is CASSGSQSSGFYEQYF. CDR3 in DNA: TGTGCCAGCAGCGGATCACAGTCATCCGGTTTCTACGAGCAGTACTTC.

This clonotype was recorded at least ten times. In DNA form, the CDR3 reads TGTGCCAGCAGTTGGGGTCCTGGCTACACCTTC. Translation gives CASSWGPGYTF. The chain is built from TRBV12-3 or TRBV12-4 and TRBJ1-2; unclear D gene. The CDR3 totals 11 residues. Trimming took 4 bases from V and 7 from J, leaving 7 bases between them.

This clonotype was counted between two and nine times. This chain joins TRBV6-2 or TRBV6-3 and TRBJ1-1; D gene ambiguous. There are 13 residues in the CDR3. Trimming shortened V by 2 bases and J by 5 bases, and 9 bases separated the two germline ends. Germline assignment: CDR1 MNHEY and CDR2 SVGEGT. The CDR3 loop is CASSYEDGTEAFF. CDR3 bases: TGTGCCAGCAGTTACGAGGACGGGACTGAAGCTTTCTTT.

This chain links TRBV13 with TRBJ2-7; D is undetermined. Trimming took off 3 bases at V and 6 bases at J, with 27 bases between the two ends. Germline V gene data show CDR1 as PRHDT and CDR2 as FYEKMQ (reference sequence). The CDR3 has 18 residues. CDR3 bases: TGTGCCAGCAGCTTGTCGATCCGTGCGTCCCCCACGGGTGTCGAGCAGTACTTC. Protein product: CASSLSIRASPTGVEQYF.

Only one count was recorded for this clonotype. The rearrangement links TRBV18 to TRBJ1-1; D not certain. V was cut by 0 bases and J by 5 bases, with 10 bases left in between. This CDR3 has 14 residues. Looked up from germline, CDR1 is KGHSH and CDR2 is LQKENI. CDR3 DNA: TGTGCCAGCTCACCACCCTCGGTGGGTACTGAAGCTTTCTTT. This translates into CASSPPSVGTEAFF.

The chain uses TRBV6-1 and TRBJ2-5, with TRBD1 as a possible D gene (5 bases). Per the germline V gene, CDR1 is MNHNS and CDR2 is SASEGT. The V gene lost 5 bases and the J gene lost 0 bases, with 10 bases spanning the gap. This CDR3 spans 14 amino acids. The chain's CDR3 is CASSFEDNQETQYF. The CDR3 nucleotides are TGTGCCAGCAGTTTCGAGGACAACCAAGAGACCCAGTACTTC.

The V call is TRBV3-1, the J call TRBJ2-1; 13 positions match TRBD2. The germline V gene has CDR1 LGHDT and CDR2 YNNKEL (reference sequence). V shed 4 bases, J shed 5 bases, and the junction held 5 bases outside the gene matches. The CDR3 loop spans 16 amino acids. CDR3 coding DNA: TGTGCCAGCAGCCTCCGACTAGCGGGAGGCCACAATGAGCAGTTCTTC. Encoded protein: CASSLRLAGGHNEQFF.

V and J are TRBV5-1 and TRBJ2-1, with D possibly being TRBD2 (6 bases). V was trimmed by 5 bases and J by 6 bases, leaving 18 bases between them. Germline assignment: CDR1 SGHRS and CDR2 YFSETQ. CDR3 length: 15 amino acids. The CDR3 nucleotides are TGCGCCAGCAGGTGGTCGAGAGTAGCGGCCAATGAGCAGTTCTTC. This sequence encodes CASRWSRVAANEQFF.

This clonotype was detected only once. The V and J genes are TRBV5-1 and TRBJ2-5, with D perhaps TRBD2 (6 bases). The DNA end is a closer match to TRBJ2-7, so the J assignment may be wrong. Germline CDR1 is SGHRS and CDR2 is YFSETQ. The CDR3 has 17 residues. The CDR3 protein is CASSQAVGRDSSYEQYF. The CDR3 DNA reads as TGCGCCAGCAGCCAGGCTGTGGGGCGGGACTCTTCCTACGAGCAGTACTTC.

The V call is TRBV12-3 or TRBV12-4, the J call TRBJ1-5; D is perhaps TRBD1 (6 bases). V was cut by 6 bases and J by 7 bases, with 13 bases left in between. This CDR3 spans 13 amino acids. The CDR3 DNA reads as TGTGCCAGCAGCTTGGAGGGGGGGCAGCCCCAGCATTTT. Its protein product is CASSLEGGQPQHF.

The chain couples TRBV20-1 to TRBJ1-5, with a tentative D call TRBD1 (5 bases). Germline CDR1 is DFQATT and CDR2 is SNEGSKA (reference sequence). Trimming removed 0 bases from V and 2 bases from J, with 11 bases in between. CDR3 size: 15 residues. This CDR3 is CSARDREGGNQPQHF. Here the CDR3 DNA reads TGCAGTGCTAGAGACAGGGAAGGCGGCAATCAGCCCCAGCATTTT.

The CDR3 DNA is TGTGCCAGCAGCTTAACGGGGGGTGGCTCCACGGGCAAGCAGTTCTTC. Translation gives CASSLTGGGSTGKQFF. The chain combines TRBV7-3 with TRBJ2-1, with D tentatively TRBD2 (6 bases). V was cut by 0 bases and J by 11 bases, with 20 bases left in between. There are 16 residues in the CDR3. CDR1 and CDR2 (germline): SGHTA, FQGTGA.

This clonotype was seen repeatedly, ten times or more. The chain joins TRBV20-1 to TRBJ2-7, with D unclear. V lost 0 bases and J 2 bases, leaving 11 bases between the germline ends. Per germline, CDR1 DFQATT and CDR2 SNEGSKA (reference sequence). The CDR3 spans 14 residues. The CDR3 nucleotides are TGCAGTGCTAGAGATTGGGCCAAGCCCTACGAGCAGTACTTC. Its protein is CSARDWAKPYEQYF.

This sequence joins TRBV11-2 and TRBJ2-7; D is uncertain. Trimming removed 4 bases at V and 2 bases at J, with 9 bases between. CDR3 length: 13 residues. Germline V gene lookup returns CDR1 SGHAT and CDR2 FQNNGV. The CDR3 protein is CASSSLSPYEQYF. For the CDR3, the DNA is TGTGCCAGCAGCTCGCTCAGTCCCTACGAGCAGTACTTC.

The chain is built from TRBV25-1 and TRBJ1-5; 12 bases map to TRBD1. There are 15 residues in the CDR3. The ends lost 1 base at V and 6 bases at J; junction bases unmatched: 1. The germline V gene encodes CDR1 MGHDK and CDR2 SYGVNS. As DNA, the CDR3 is TGTGCCAGCAGTGAATGGGACAGGGGGCTTCAGCCCCAGCATTTT. Its protein is CASSEWDRGLQPQHF.

This clonotype was observed a handful of times. The rearrangement uses TRBV6-1 and TRBJ2-7; 9 nucleotides line up with TRBD1. This CDR3 region has 15 residues. V shed 0 bases and J 4 bases; nucleotides not matched to a gene: 4. Germline V gives CDR1 MNHNS, CDR2 SASEGT. DNA for the CDR3: TGTGCCAGCAGTGAAGCGGACAGGGGAGGGTACGAGCAGTACTTC. This gives the protein CASSEADRGGYEQYF.

About this clonotype: Germline and junction disagree at one end, which may indicate a read error. The rearrangement links TRBV5-1 to TRBJ1-2; TRBD1 matches at 12 bases. The CDR3 is 14 amino acids. Germline CDR1 is SGHRS and CDR2 is YFSETQ. This CDR3 reads CAGSLGQGANGYTF. The DNA of the CDR3 is TGCGCCGGCAGCTTGGGACAGGGGGCAAATGGCTACACCTTC.

This rearrangement joins TRBV29-1 to TRBJ2-4; 8 bases are a match to TRBD1. The germline V gene has CDR1 SQVTM and CDR2 ANQGSEA. The CDR3 runs to 14 residues. V lost 1 base, J lost 13 bases, and 12 bases stayed unmatched. CDR3: CSVEGTGSVYGQYF. The CDR3 bases are TGCAGCGTTGAAGGGACAGGGTCCGTCTACGGGCAGTACTTC. The whole variable domain, filled in from reference TRBV29-1 and TRBJ2-4, reads SAVISQKPSRDICQRGTSLTIQCQVDSQVTMMFWYRQQPGQSLTLIATANQGSEATYESGFVIDKFPISRPNLTFSTLTVSNMSPEDSSIYLCSVEGTGSVYGQYFGAGTRLSVL.

The gene calls are TRBV27 and TRBJ2-7; TRBD1 matches 10 bases. The CDR3 covers 15 residues. The germline CDR1 and CDR2 sequences are MNHEY and SMNVEV (reference sequence). V shed 5 bases, J shed 2 bases, and the junction held 6 bases outside the gene matches. The CDR3 coding sequence is TGTGCCAGCAGTCCGTCGGGGACAGGGGCCTACGAGCAGTACTTC. Residues: CASSPSGTGAYEQYF.

The chain recombines TRBV5-1 with TRBJ2-1; 9 bases are a match to TRBD2. CDR3 length equals 17 residues. Trimming cost V 0 bases and J 8 bases; bases outside gene matches: 12. The germline V gene encodes CDR1 SGHRS and CDR2 YFSETQ. CDR3 DNA: TGCGCCAGCAGCTTGGGTCGCGGCGGGAGGGATATCGATGAGCAGTTCTTC. Its protein is CASSLGRGGRDIDEQFF.

The DNA of the CDR3 is TGTGCCAGCAGCGAAGCCCTACCGGGACTAGCGGGAGTTGGAGAGCAGTTCTTC. Translated, it gives CASSEALPGLAGVGEQFF. The gene calls are TRBV11-2 and TRBJ2-1, with 14 bases identical to TRBD2. CDR1 and CDR2 (germline): SGHAT, FQNNGV. The CDR3 loop spans 18 amino acids. V was clipped by 5 bases and J by 10 bases; unmatched bases: 16.

V gene TRBV2 combines with J gene TRBJ2-2, with 13 positions matching TRBD2. The CDR3 is 19 residues long. Germline CDR1 is SNHLY and CDR2 is FYNNEI. Trimming cost V 3 bases and J 1 base; bases outside gene matches: 8. DNA of the CDR3: TGTGCCAGCAGTGAGTCGGGACTAGCGGGACCCCTGAACACCGGGGAGCTGTTTTTT. Its translation is CASSESGLAGPLNTGELFF. The complete variable domain, with remaining parts taken from reference TRBV2 and TRBJ2-2, reads EPEVTQTPSHQVTQMGQEVILRCVPISNHLYFYWYRQILGQKVEFLVSFYNNEISEKSEIFDDQFSVERPDGSNFTLKIRSTKLEDSAMYFCASSESGLAGPLNTGELFFGEGSRLTVL.

Details on this clonotype: At one boundary the junction diverges from the germline segment, which might be a read error. The rearrangement uses TRBV20-1 and TRBJ1-1; D not certain. This CDR3 is built from 14 residues. Germline assignment: CDR1 DFQATT and CDR2 SNEGSKA (reference sequence). CDR3 loop: CSGLRRSMNTEAFF. The CDR3 DNA reads as TGCAGTGGGCTCAGACGAAGCATGAACACCGAAGCTTTCTTT.

This rearrangement joins TRBV5-1 to TRBJ2-1, with 9 bases identical to TRBD1. The CDR3 loop spans 16 amino acids. Germline CDR1 is SGHRS and CDR2 is YFSETQ. The V gene end was trimmed by 4 bases and the J gene end by 8 bases; junction bases not matched to a gene: 13. CDR3 region: CASSPRSGQGKYEQFF. In DNA, the CDR3 is TGCGCCAGCAGCCCCCGCTCCGGACAGGGGAAGTATGAGCAGTTCTTC.

This clonotype occurred a few times. The rearrangement uses TRBV18 and TRBJ1-2; TRBD1 matches at 10 bases. In germline, CDR1 is KGHSH, CDR2 LQKENI. V lost 6 bases and J lost 10; bases outside the gene matches: 5. The CDR3 covers 12 residues. The CDR3 coding sequence is TGTGCCAGCTCGCTGGACAGGGGGGTCTACACCTTC. Encoded protein: CASSLDRGVYTF.

The V gene is TRBV5-1, the J gene TRBJ2-1; no reliable D call. This CDR3 is built from 13 residues. V dropped 3 bases and J dropped 6 bases, with 10 bases sitting between them. Germline CDR1 SGHRS, CDR2 YFSETQ. The DNA of the CDR3 is TGCGCCAGCAGCTCGGTGGGTAGCAATGAGCAGTTCTTC. Translated, it gives CASSSVGSNEQFF.

This clonotype occurred once. The gene calls are TRBV5-1 and TRBJ2-7; TRBD2 aligns across 7 bases. V gave up 4 bases and J gave up 4 bases; unmatched junction bases: 14. CDR1 and CDR2 from the germline V gene are SGHRS and YFSETQ. This CDR3 has 16 amino acids. The CDR3 region is CASSKIESTSRYEQYF. The CDR3 DNA follows: TGCGCCAGCAGCAAAATAGAGTCGACTAGCAGGTACGAGCAGTACTTC.

This clonotype has at least ten counts. The rearrangement uses TRBV7-2 and TRBJ1-2, with D unresolved. Germline loops: CDR1 SGHTA, CDR2 FQGNSA. Deletions cut 0 bases from V and 5 bases from J, with 13 bases between. The CDR3 runs 15 residues. CDR3 loop: CASSLAQGPSYGYTF. DNA for the CDR3: TGTGCCAGCAGCTTAGCCCAAGGACCGTCTTATGGCTACACCTTC.

The chain employs TRBV6-1 and TRBJ2-5; TRBD2 is a possible D gene (6 bases). The CDR3 extends over 16 amino acids. V shed 6 bases and J shed 2 bases, with 19 bases lying between them. Germline values: CDR1 MNHNS, CDR2 SASEGT. For the CDR3, the DNA is TGTGCCAGCAGGGAACCGGGACTCCCTTCGCAAGAGACCCAGTACTTC. Translation gives CASREPGLPSQETQYF.

The CDR3 nucleotides are TGTGCCAGCAGCGCGGACACACTAAATTCACCCCTCCACTTT. Its translation is CASSADTLNSPLHF. The chain joins TRBV7-9 to TRBJ1-6; TRBD1 might be the D (5 bases). The germline gives CDR1 SEHNR, CDR2 FQNEAQ (reference sequence). CDR3 length: 14 residues. The V and J ends lost 5 bases and 7 bases respectively, with 12 bases between them.

This chain joins TRBV27 and TRBJ2-1, with 9 bases fitting TRBD2. V lost 7 bases to trimming and J lost 7 bases; unmatched junction nucleotides: 8. Germline values: CDR1 MNHEY, CDR2 SMNVEV (reference sequence). This CDR3 region has 14 residues. In DNA form, the CDR3 reads TGTGCCAGCAAGGGTAGCGGGGGAGCTAATGAGCAGTTCTTC. Residues: CASKGSGGANEQFF.